The T cell receptor beta chain under discussion was sequenced for a study of blood T cell repertoires in COVID-19. In the study overall: COVID-19 samples, acute and convalescent, were from the United States, Italy and Spain. The cDNA or gDNA used as material had been derived from T cells, B-cell-depleted T cells, or PBMCs.

Assay used: immunoSEQ multiplex PCR; TCRdb lists only in-frame clones, some missing. The profile shows hundreds of thousands of clones, 65% to 90% of them singletons. The CDR3 consists of 12 residues. Trimming pared 3 bases from V and 8 bases from J, leaving 7 bases between. V gene TRBV12-3 or TRBV12-4 combines with J gene TRBJ2-2; D ambiguous. The sequence derives from a woman aged 45 to 65 with acute or convalescent COVID-19. Sequences were obtained from peripheral blood. CDR3 region: CASSFLRGELFF. The CDR3 DNA reads TGTGCCAGCAGTTTTCTCAGGGGGGAGCTGTTTTTT.